These 8 T cell receptor beta chains were sequenced from one sample in a study of T cells in Graves' hyperthyroidism and ophthalmopathy. Authors of the study amplified TCR beta CDR3 regions from RNA transcripts. When the TCR CDR3 underwent first-round RT-PCR, the HTBI primer set was used. TCRdb re-analysed the multiplex PCR reads in MiXCR, keeping a single row per CDR3 protein. The sample holds 650,000 to 850,000 distinct CDR3 sequences, around a sixth seen once. The sample comprised blood. The receptors were sampled from a woman in her forties or fifties with Graves' hyperthyroidism that later progressed to Graves' ophthalmopathy.

This clonotype was recorded at least ten times. This chain connects TRBV5-1 to TRBJ2-7, with a possible D match to TRBD2 (8 bases). The V and J ends lost 4 bases and 3 bases respectively, with 17 bases between them. There are 15 residues in the CDR3. From germline, CDR1 is SGHRS and CDR2 YFSETQ. In nucleotides, the CDR3 is TGCGCCAGCAGCCCCGGGGGGGACAGATACTACGAGCAGTACTTC. Translated: CASSPGGDRYYEQYF.

Remarks on this clonotype: This sequence may be a read error, since a much larger clone differs from it by one base. The chain has TRBV30 and TRBJ1-1; D gene uncertain. Trimming left V 2 bases short and J 3 bases short, with 10 bases between. CDR1 GTSNPN and CDR2 SVGIG come from the germline V gene (reference sequence). The CDR3 contains 13 residues. This CDR3 reads CAWSQKPDTEAFF. The CDR3, as DNA: TGTGCCTGGAGTCAAAAACCGGACACTGAAGCTTTCTTT.

This clonotype has at least ten counts. The V and J genes are TRBV12-3 or TRBV12-4 and TRBJ2-5; D is perhaps TRBD2 (6 bases). V lost 2 bases to trimming and J lost 7 bases, with 11 bases between them. CDR3 size: 13 residues. This CDR3 is CASSLSPGATQYF. CDR3 nucleotides: TGTGCCAGCAGTTTAAGTCCGGGAGCGACCCAGTACTTC.

Many counts were recorded for this clonotype. The rearrangement joins TRBV6-1 to TRBJ1-5, with D hard to call. CDR1 and CDR2 (germline): MNHNS, SASEGT. The CDR3 runs 13 residues. V was cut by 1 base and J by 7 bases, with 8 bases left in between. CDR3 protein: CASSEGAKQPQHF. The CDR3 DNA is TGTGCCAGCAGTGAAGGGGCTAAGCAGCCCCAGCATTTT.

This clonotype was counted many times. This chain connects TRBV12-3 or TRBV12-4 to TRBJ1-1, with 9 bases fitting TRBD1. This CDR3 region has 15 residues. V lost 4 bases to trimming and J lost 3 bases; unmatched junction nucleotides: 6. The CDR3 DNA follows: TGTGCCAGCAGTTCGTGGGACAGGGCGGACACTGAAGCTTTCTTT. This encodes CASSSWDRADTEAFF.

As regards this clonotype: Mismatch with germline at one junction end may stem from a read error. The CDR3 region has the DNA TGTGCCAGTAGTATTCCGATGGGTGAGCGGTTCTTC. Residues: CASSIPMGERFF. V is TRBV19 and J is TRBJ2-1; D not resolved. The CDR3 extends over 12 amino acids. Germline V gene data show CDR1 as LNHDA and CDR2 as SQIVND (reference sequence).

This rearrangement joins TRBV3-1 to TRBJ1-6, with D perhaps matching TRBD1 (6 bases). Germline assignment: CDR1 LGHDT and CDR2 YNNKEL (reference sequence). V was cut by 1 base and J by 0 bases, with 7 bases left in between. The CDR3 totals 16 residues. CDR3 sequence reads: CASSQGGASYNSPLHF. CDR3 in DNA: TGTGCCAGCAGCCAAGGGGGGGCCTCCTATAATTCACCCCTCCACTTT.

The gene calls are TRBV12-3 or TRBV12-4 and TRBJ2-1; no reliable D call. The CDR3 is 14 residues long. V was shortened by 3 bases and J by 8 bases, with 14 bases between the two germline ends. Here the CDR3 reads CASSFVGLSDEQFF. For the CDR3, the DNA is TGTGCCAGCAGTTTCGTGGGCCTTTCGGATGAGCAGTTCTTC.